Sequencing of this T cell receptor beta chain was carried out in a study of CD8 T cells in Susac syndrome. Points from the study as a whole: The study's TCR sequencing and HLA analysis covered a relatively small number of individuals, and the study acknowledged this.

Remarks on this clonotype: Antigen specificity is unknown.

V was pared by 0 bases and J by 0 bases, with 9 bases between. Germline lookup yields CDR1 SEHNR and CDR2 FQNEAQ (reference sequence). This CDR3 spans 16 amino acids. Random hexamers served to reverse transcribe roughly 0.5 to 1 ug RNA. TCR beta CDR3 was amplified by immunoSEQ multiplex PCR. This amplification extended across 54 Vbeta and 13 Jbeta segments. MiXCR was run by TCRdb on the immunoSEQ multiplex PCR reads, yielding one entry per CDR3 protein. Of approximately 170,000 distinct CDR3 sequences in the sample, approximately 94% were seen once. Sequencing of TCR beta was undertaken in CD8+ and CD4+ T cells derived from blood. TEMRA cells were FACS-enriched, with CD8+ and CD4+ T cells isolated negatively.

This sequence was found in a human donor with multiple sclerosis. The sample comprised CD4+ T cells from PBMCs. This chain uses TRBV7-9 with TRBJ2-1; possible D gene TRBD2, 6 bases. The CDR3 bases are TGTGCCAGCAGCTTAGCGCGGGGTATCTCCTACAATGAGCAGTTCTTC. It codes for CASSLARGISYNEQFF.